This T cell receptor beta chain was identified during a study of OX40 agonist ivuxolimab in advanced cancers. Here immunoSEQ multiplex PCR was the method, and the copy in TCRdb shows in-frame clones only, minus some. Of about 15,000 clones listed, roughly 78% are singletons. J gave up 3 bases and V 5 bases, and 14 bases lay outside the gene matches. Germline CDR1 is SEHNR and CDR2 is FQNEAQ (reference sequence). The CDR3 totals 17 residues. The receptor was derived from an adult with an advanced solid tumor such as melanoma, head and neck, liver or kidney cancer. The sequenced sample was CD4+ or CD8+ T cells sorted from blood, obtained in a trial of the OX40 agonist ivuxolimab. The V and J genes are TRBV7-9 and TRBJ2-5, with 8 bases fitting TRBD2. CDR3 nucleotides: TGTGCCAGCAGCCCGATGATTTCGGGGGGGCCGGAAGAGACCCAGTACTTC. This translates into CASSPMISGGPEETQYF.